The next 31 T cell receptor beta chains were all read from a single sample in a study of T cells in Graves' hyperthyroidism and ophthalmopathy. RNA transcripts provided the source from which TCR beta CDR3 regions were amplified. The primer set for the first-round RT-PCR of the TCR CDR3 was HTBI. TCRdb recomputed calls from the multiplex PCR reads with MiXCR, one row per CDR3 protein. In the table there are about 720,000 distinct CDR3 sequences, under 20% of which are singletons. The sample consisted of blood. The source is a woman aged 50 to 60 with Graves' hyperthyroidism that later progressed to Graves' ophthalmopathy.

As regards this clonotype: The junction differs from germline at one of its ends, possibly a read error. CDR3: CAIRLAGDSYGQYF. The CDR3 region has the DNA TGTGCCATCAGACTAGCGGGGGACTCCTACGGGCAGTACTTC. The chain links TRBV10-3 to TRBJ2-7, with 11 bases fitting TRBD2. The germline gives CDR1 ENHRY, CDR2 SYGVKD. The CDR3 is 14 residues long.

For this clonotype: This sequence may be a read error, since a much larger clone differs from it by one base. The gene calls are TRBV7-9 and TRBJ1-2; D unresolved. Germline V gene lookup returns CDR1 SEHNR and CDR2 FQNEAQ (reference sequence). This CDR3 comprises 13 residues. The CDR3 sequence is CANSLAGLVGYTF. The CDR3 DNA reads TGTGCCAACAGCTTAGCCGGATTAGTAGGCTACACCTTC.

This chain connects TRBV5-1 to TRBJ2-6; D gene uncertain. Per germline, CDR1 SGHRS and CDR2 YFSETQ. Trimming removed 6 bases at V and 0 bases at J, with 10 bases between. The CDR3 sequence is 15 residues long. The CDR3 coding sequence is TGCGCCAGCAACGGAGTAGTCTCTGGGGCCAACGTCCTGACTTTC. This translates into CASNGVVSGANVLTF.

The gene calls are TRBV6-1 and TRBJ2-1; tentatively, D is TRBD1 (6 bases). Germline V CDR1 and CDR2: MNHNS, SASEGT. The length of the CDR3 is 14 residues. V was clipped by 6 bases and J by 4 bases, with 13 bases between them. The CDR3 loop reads CASSKDRYYNEQFF. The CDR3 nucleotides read TGTGCCAGCAGCAAAGACAGGTATTACAATGAGCAGTTCTTC.

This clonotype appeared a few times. CDR3 loop: CASSPALGGGAYGYTF. The DNA for the CDR3 is TGTGCCAGCAGCCCAGCCCTGGGGGGGGGCGCGTATGGCTACACCTTC. The chain combines TRBV7-2 with TRBJ1-2, with a possible D match to TRBD1 (6 bases). CDR1 and CDR2 from the germline V gene are SGHTA and FQGNSA. This CDR3 is 16 amino acids long. Trimming took off 5 bases at V and 5 bases at J, with 21 bases between the two ends.

The CDR3 reads CASSSGAEGGYTF. The CDR3 coding sequence is TGTGCCAGCAGTTCCGGGGCAGAGGGTGGCTACACCTTC. This chain connects TRBV2 to TRBJ1-2; D may be TRBD1 (5 bases). Between the trimmed V and J ends, which lost 5 bases and 7 bases, there was a span of 14 bases. Germline V gene lookup returns CDR1 SNHLY and CDR2 FYNNEI. The CDR3 runs 13 residues.

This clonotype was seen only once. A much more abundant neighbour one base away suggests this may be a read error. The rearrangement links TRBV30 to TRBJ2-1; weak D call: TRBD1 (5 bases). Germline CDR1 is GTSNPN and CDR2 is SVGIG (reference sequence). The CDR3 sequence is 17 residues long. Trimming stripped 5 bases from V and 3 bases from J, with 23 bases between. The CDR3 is CAWVTWASDTHYNEQFF. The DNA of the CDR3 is TGTGCCTGGGTGACGTGGGCTTCGGACACACACTACAATGAGCAGTTCTTC.

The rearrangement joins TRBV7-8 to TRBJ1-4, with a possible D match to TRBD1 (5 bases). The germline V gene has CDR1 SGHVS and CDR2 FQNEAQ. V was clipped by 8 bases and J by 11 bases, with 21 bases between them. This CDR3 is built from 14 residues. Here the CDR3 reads CASGYQGSMNKLFF. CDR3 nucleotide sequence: TGTGCCAGCGGATACCAGGGATCGATGAACAAACTGTTTTTT.

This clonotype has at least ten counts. DNA for the CDR3: TGCAGTGCTTTCACGACATCCTCCTACAATGAGCAGTTCTTC. It codes for CSAFTTSSYNEQFF. This sequence joins TRBV20-1 and TRBJ2-1; D is undetermined. Trimming cost V 5 bases and J 0 bases, with 11 bases left between them. The CDR3 has 14 residues. Germline CDR1 reads DFQATT; CDR2 reads SNEGSKA (reference sequence).

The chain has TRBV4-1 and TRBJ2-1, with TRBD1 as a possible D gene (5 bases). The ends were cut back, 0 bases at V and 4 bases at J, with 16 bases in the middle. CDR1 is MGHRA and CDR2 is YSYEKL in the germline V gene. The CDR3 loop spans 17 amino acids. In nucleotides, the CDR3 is TGCGCCAGCAGCCAAGATCCCTTACGGACACGGTACAATGAGCAGTTCTTC. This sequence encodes CASSQDPLRTRYNEQFF.

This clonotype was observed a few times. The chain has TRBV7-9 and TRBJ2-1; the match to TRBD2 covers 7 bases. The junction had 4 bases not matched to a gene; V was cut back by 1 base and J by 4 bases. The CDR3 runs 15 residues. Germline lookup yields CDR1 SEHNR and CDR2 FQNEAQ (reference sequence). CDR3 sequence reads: CASSLGGREYNEQFF. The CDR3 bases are TGTGCCAGCAGCTTAGGAGGGAGGGAATACAATGAGCAGTTCTTC. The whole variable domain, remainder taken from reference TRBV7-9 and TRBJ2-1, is DTGVSQNPRHKITKRGQNVTFRCDPISEHNRLYWYRQTLGQGPEFLTYFQNEAQLEKSRLLSDRFSAERPKGSFSTLEIQRTEQGDSAMYLCASSLGGREYNEQFFGPGTRLTVL.

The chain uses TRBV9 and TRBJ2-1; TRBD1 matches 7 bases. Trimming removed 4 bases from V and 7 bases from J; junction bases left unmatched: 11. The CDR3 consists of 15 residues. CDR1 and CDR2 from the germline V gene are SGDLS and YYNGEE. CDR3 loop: CASSPWLPGGNEQFF. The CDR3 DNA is TGTGCCAGCAGCCCGTGGCTGCCAGGGGGAAATGAGCAGTTCTTC. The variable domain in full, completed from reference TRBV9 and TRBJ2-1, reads DSGVTQTPKHLITATGQRVTLRCSPRSGDLSVYWYQQSLDQGLQFLIQYYNGEERAKGNILERFSAQQFPDLHSELNLSSLELGDSALYFCASSPWLPGGNEQFFGPGTRLTVL.

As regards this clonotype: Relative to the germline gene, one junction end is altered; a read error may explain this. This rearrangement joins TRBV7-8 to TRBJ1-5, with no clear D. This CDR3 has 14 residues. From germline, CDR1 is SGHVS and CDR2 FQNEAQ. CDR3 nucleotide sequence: TGCGCCAGCAACCAAGTTTCGGACAATCAGCCCCAGCATTTT. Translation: CASNQVSDNQPQHF. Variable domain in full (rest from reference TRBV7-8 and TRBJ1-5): GAGVSQSPRYKVAKRGQDVALRCDPISGHVSLFWYQQALGQGPEFLTYFQNEAQLDKSGLPSDRFFAERPEGSVSTLKIQRTQQEDSAVYLCASNQVSDNQPQHFGDGTRLSIL.

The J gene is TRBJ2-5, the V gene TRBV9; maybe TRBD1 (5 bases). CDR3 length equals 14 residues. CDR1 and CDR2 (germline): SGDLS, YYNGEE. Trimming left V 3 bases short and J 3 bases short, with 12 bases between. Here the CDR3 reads CASSASQGKETQYF. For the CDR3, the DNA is TGTGCCAGCAGCGCCTCCCAGGGTAAAGAGACCCAGTACTTC.

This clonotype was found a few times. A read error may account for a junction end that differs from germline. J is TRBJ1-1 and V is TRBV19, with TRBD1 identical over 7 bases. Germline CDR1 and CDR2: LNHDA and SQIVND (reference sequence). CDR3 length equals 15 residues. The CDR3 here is CAGSGRQGVNTEAFF. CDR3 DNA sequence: TGTGCCGGTAGTGGACGACAGGGAGTGAACACTGAAGCTTTCTTT.

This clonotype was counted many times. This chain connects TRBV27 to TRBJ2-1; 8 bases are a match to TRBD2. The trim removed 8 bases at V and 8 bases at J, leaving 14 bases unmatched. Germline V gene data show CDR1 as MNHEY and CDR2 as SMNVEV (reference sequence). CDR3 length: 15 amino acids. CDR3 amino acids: CASGFHGGAIDEQFF. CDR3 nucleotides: TGTGCCAGCGGGTTCCACGGGGGGGCAATCGATGAGCAGTTCTTC.

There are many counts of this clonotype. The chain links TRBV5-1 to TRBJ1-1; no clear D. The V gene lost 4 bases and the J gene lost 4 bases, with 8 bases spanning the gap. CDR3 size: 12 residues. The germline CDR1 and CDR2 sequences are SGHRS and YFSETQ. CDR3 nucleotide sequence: TGCGCCAGCAGCGTTGACACCACTGAAGCTTTCTTT. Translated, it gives CASSVDTTEAFF.

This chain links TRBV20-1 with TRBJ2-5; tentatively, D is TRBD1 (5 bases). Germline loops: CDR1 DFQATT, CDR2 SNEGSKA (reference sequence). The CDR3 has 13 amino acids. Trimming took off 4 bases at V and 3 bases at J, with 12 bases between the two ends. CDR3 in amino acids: CSATRQYKETQYF. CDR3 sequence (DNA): TGCAGTGCTACAAGACAGTACAAAGAGACCCAGTACTTC.

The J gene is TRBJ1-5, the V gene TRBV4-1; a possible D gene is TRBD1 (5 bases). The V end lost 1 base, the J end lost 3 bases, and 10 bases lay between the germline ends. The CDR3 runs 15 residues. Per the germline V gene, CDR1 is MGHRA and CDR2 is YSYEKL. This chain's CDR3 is CASSQVMDTNQPQHF. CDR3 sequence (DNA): TGCGCCAGCAGCCAAGTGATGGACACCAATCAGCCCCAGCATTTT.

The DNA of the CDR3 is TGCAGCGTTGAAACGGGGGGCCGTCGAAACACCATATATTTT. It yields the protein CSVETGGRRNTIYF. The V and J genes are TRBV29-1 and TRBJ1-3, with a weak D call TRBD1 (6 bases). Trimming left V 2 bases short and J 5 bases short, with 13 bases between. The CDR3 runs 14 residues. Germline CDR1 is SQVTM and CDR2 is ANQGSEA.

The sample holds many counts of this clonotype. The CDR3 sequence is CASSLGAGGVDTQYF. Here the CDR3 DNA reads TGTGCCAGCAGCCTAGGAGCGGGGGGAGTAGATACGCAGTATTTT. The chain has TRBV3-1 and TRBJ2-3; 9 nucleotides match TRBD2. The germline V gene encodes CDR1 LGHDT and CDR2 YNNKEL (reference sequence). With V trimmed by 4 bases and J by 5 bases, 7 bases remained unmatched. The CDR3 length is 15 residues.

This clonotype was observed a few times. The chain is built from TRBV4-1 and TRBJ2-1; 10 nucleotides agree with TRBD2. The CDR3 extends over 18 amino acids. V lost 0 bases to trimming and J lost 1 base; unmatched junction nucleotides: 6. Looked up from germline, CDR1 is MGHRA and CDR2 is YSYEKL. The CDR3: CASSQDWASGGSYNEQFF. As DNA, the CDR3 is TGCGCCAGCAGCCAAGATTGGGCTAGCGGGGGATCCTACAATGAGCAGTTCTTC.

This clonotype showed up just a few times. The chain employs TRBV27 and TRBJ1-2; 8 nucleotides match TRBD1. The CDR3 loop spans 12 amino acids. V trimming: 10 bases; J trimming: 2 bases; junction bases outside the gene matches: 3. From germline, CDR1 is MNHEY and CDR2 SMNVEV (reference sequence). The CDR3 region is CATRDRNYGYTF. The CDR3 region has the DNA TGTGCCACCCGGGACAGGAACTATGGCTACACCTTC.

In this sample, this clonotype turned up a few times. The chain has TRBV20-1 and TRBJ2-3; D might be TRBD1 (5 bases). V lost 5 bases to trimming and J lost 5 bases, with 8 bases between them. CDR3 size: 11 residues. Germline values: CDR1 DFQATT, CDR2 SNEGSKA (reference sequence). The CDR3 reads CSALTGDTQYF. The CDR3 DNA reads TGCAGTGCTCTAACAGGAGATACGCAGTATTTT.

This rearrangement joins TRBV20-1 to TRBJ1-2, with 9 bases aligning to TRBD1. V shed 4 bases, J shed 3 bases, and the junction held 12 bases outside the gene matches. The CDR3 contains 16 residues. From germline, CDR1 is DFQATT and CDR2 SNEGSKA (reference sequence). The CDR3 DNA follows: TGCAGTGCTATGAGCCGTGGACAGGGGTTTGACTATGGCTACACCTTC. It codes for CSAMSRGQGFDYGYTF.

CDR3 nucleotide sequence: TGCAGTGCTAGCCCGGTCGGGCGCGAAAAACTGTTTTTT. Amino acid sequence: CSASPVGREKLFF. The chain joins TRBV20-1 to TRBJ1-4; D is ambiguous. Germline V CDR1 and CDR2: DFQATT, SNEGSKA (reference sequence). This CDR3 spans 13 amino acids. Trimming cost V 3 bases and J 8 bases, with 13 bases left between them.

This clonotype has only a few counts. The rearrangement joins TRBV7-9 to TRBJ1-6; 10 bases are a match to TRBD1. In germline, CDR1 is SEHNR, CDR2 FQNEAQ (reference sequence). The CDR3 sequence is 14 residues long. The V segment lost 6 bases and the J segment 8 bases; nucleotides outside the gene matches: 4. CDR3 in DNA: TGTGCCAGCAGAGATGGACAGGGGGATTCACCCCTCCACTTT. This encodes CASRDGQGDSPLHF.

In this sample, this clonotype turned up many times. Here the CDR3 reads CASSLEHTNTEAFF. As DNA, the CDR3 is TGCGCCAGCAGCTTGGAACACACGAACACTGAAGCTTTCTTT. The V gene is TRBV5-1, the J gene TRBJ1-1; D is uncertain. The CDR3 contains 14 residues. The V and J ends lost 0 bases and 1 base respectively, with 7 bases between them. Germline CDR1 and CDR2: SGHRS and YFSETQ. Complete variable domain (other parts from reference TRBV5-1 and TRBJ1-1): KAGVTQTPRYLIKTRGQQVTLSCSPISGHRSVSWYQQTPGQGLQFLFEYFSETQRNKGNFPGRFSGRQFSNSRSEMNVSTLELGDSALYLCASSLEHTNTEAFFGQGTRLTVV.

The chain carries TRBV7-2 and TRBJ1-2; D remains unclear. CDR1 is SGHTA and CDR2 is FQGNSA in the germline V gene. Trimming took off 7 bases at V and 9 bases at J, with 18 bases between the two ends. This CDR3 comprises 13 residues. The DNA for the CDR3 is TGTGCCAGCAACCGTGGTCCTCCGATGAGCTACACCTTC. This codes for CASNRGPPMSYTF.

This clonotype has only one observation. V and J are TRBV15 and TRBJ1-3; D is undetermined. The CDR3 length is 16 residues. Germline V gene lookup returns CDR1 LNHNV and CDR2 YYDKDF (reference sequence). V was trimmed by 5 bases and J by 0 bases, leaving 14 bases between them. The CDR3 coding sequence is TGTGCCACCAGCGCAGAAGACCCTTACTCTGGAAACACCATATATTTT. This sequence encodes CATSAEDPYSGNTIYF.

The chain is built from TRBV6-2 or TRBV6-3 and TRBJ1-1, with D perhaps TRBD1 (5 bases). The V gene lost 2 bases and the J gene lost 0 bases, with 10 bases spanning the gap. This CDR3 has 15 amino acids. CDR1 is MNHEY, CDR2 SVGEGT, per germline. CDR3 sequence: CASSYRAGLNTEAFF. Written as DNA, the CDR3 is TGTGCCAGCAGTTACCGGGCAGGGTTGAACACTGAAGCTTTCTTT.